This T cell receptor (beta chain) came from a study of T cell repertoires in cytomegalovirus infection. Background on the study: Public TCR beta signatures indicated both CMV infection and matching HLA type.

TCRdb redid the calling of the reads with MiXCR, one entry per CDR3 protein. The data show 140,000 to 150,000 distinct CDR3 sequences, roughly a third seen once. This clonotype was picked up a small number of times. No antigen is known for it. Trimming removed 3 bases from V and 5 bases from J; junction bases left unmatched: 5. The CDR3 extends over 14 amino acids. Germline V gene lookup returns CDR1 MDHEN and CDR2 SYDVKM. This receptor was obtained from a human donor in good health (CMV status not recorded). Some clones in this sample may be carry-over from other donors' samples. The V gene is TRBV28, the J gene TRBJ1-1; 8 positions agree with TRBD1. The material was CD8+ T cells from cultured PBMCs, obtained from culture after CMV antigen stimulation. In nucleotides, the CDR3 is TGTGCCAGCAGTTTCAGGGGGCTTAGGACTGAAGCTTTCTTT. It is translated as CASSFRGLRTEAFF.